This TCR beta chain was captured by sequencing in a study of control samples from healthy donors and cancer patients. TCRdb keeps only in-frame clones here, not all; method: immunoSEQ multiplex PCR. The sample records about 17,000 clones, 85% to 90% being singletons. The length of the CDR3 is 13 residues. Looked up from germline, CDR1 is SGHRS and CDR2 is YFSETQ. Trimming took off 4 bases at V and 8 bases at J, with 15 bases between the two ends. The V gene is TRBV5-1, the J gene TRBJ1-1; D is undetermined. This clonotype was sampled from a man aged 55 to 70 with head and neck cancer. Material: PBMCs. The CDR3 here is CASSPMVAGEAFF. CDR3 nucleotides: TGCGCCAGCAGCCCCATGGTGGCCGGAGAAGCTTTCTTT.